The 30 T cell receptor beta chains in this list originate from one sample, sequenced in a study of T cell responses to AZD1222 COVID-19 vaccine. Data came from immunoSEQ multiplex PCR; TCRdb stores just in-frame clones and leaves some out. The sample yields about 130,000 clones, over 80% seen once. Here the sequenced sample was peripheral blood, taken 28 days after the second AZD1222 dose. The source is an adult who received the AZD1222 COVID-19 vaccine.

CDR3 in amino acids: CASSLSENTEAFF. The CDR3 nucleotides are TGTGCCAGCAGCTTGTCCGAGAACACTGAAGCTTTCTTT. The rearrangement joins TRBV11-2 to TRBJ1-1; D remains unclear. CDR1 and CDR2 from the germline V gene are SGHAT and FQNNGV. Trimming cost V 3 bases and J 1 base, with 6 bases left between them. The CDR3 contains 13 residues.

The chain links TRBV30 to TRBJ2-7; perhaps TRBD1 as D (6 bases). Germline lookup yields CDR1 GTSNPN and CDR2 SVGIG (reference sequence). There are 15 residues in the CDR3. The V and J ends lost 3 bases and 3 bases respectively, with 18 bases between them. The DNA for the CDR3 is TGTGCCTGGAGCCAGGGGCTCGTCGTTGGCTACGAGCAGTACTTC. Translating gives CAWSQGLVVGYEQYF.

CDR3 region: CASSSGAGQAKETQYF. In nucleotides, the CDR3 is TGTGCCAGCAGCTCGGGGGCGGGACAGGCCAAAGAGACCCAGTACTTC. The gene calls are TRBV7-8 and TRBJ2-5, with 8 bases matching TRBD1. The CDR3 runs to 16 residues. V lost 4 bases and J lost 3; bases outside the gene matches: 10. Germline loops: CDR1 SGHVS, CDR2 FQNEAQ.

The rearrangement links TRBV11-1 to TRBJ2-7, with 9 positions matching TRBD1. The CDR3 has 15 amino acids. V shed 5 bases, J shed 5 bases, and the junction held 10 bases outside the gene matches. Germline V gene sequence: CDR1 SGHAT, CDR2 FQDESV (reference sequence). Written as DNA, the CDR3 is TGTGCCAGCAGCCTTACTGGGACAGGGAATCACGAGCAGTACTTC. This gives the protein CASSLTGTGNHEQYF.

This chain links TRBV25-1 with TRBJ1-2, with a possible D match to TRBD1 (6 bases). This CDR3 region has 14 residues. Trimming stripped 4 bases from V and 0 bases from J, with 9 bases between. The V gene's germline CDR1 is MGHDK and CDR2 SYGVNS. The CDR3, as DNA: TGTGCCAGCAGTGTAGGGGGGCCTAACTATGGCTACACCTTC. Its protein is CASSVGGPNYGYTF.

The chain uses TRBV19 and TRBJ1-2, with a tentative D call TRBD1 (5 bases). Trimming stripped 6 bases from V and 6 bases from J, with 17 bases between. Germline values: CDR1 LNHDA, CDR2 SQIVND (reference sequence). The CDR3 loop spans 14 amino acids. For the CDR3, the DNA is TGTGCCAGTAGCGAGGGGAGGCAGATCGATGGCTACACCTTC. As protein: CASSEGRQIDGYTF.

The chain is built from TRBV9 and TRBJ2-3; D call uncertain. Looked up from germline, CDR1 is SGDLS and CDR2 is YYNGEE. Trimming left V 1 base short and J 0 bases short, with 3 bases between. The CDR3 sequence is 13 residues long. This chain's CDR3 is CASSVSSTDTQYF. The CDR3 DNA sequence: TGTGCCAGCAGCGTAAGCAGCACAGATACGCAGTATTTT.

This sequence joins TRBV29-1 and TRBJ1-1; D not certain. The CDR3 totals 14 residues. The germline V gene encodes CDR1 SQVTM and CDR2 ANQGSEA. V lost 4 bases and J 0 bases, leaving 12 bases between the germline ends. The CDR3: CSVGIQTLNTEAFF. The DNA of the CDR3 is TGCAGCGTTGGAATACAGACCCTGAACACTGAAGCTTTCTTT.

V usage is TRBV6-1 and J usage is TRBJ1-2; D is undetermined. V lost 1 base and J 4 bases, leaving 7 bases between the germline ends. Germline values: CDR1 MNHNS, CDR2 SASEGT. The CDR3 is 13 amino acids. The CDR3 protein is CASSEGVGYGYTF. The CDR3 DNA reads TGTGCCAGCAGTGAAGGGGTCGGCTATGGCTACACCTTC.

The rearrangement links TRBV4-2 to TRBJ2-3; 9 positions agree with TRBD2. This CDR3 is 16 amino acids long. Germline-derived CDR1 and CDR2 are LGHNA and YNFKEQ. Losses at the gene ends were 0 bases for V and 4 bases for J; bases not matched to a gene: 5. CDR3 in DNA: TGTGCCAGCAGCCAAGAAGGTAGCGGGGGCGCAGATACGCAGTATTTT. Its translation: CASSQEGSGGADTQYF.

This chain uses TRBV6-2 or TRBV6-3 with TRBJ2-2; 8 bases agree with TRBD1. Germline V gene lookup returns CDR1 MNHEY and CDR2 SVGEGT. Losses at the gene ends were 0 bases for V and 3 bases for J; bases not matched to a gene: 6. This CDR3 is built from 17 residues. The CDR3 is CASSYSIEQGDTGELFF. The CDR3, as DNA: TGTGCCAGCAGTTACTCGATAGAACAGGGGGACACCGGGGAGCTGTTTTTT.

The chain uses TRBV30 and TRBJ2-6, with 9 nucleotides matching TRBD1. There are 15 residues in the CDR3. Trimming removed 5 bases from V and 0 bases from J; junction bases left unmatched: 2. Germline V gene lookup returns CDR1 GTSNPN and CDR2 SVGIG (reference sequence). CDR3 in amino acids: CAWGTGTSGANVLTF. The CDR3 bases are TGTGCCTGGGGGACAGGGACCTCTGGGGCCAACGTCCTGACTTTC.

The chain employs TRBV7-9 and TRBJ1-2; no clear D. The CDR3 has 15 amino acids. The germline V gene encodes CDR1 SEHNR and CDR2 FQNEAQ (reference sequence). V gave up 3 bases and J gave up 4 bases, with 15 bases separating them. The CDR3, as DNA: TGTGCCAGCAGCTTTGAGGCCGCCGGAGTCTATGGCTACACCTTC. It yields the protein CASSFEAAGVYGYTF.

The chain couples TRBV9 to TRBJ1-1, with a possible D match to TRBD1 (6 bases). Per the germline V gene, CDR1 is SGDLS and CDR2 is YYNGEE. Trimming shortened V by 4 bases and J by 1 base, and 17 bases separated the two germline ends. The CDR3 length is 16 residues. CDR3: CASSSSPGTPNTEAFF. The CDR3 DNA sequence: TGTGCCAGCAGCTCCTCACCCGGGACACCGAACACTGAAGCTTTCTTT.

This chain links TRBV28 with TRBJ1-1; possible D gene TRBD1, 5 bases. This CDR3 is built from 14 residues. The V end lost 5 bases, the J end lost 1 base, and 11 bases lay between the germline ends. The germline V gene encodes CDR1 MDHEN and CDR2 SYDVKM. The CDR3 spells CASSRTPPNTEAFF. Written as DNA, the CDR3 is TGTGCCAGCAGTCGGACACCACCGAACACTGAAGCTTTCTTT.

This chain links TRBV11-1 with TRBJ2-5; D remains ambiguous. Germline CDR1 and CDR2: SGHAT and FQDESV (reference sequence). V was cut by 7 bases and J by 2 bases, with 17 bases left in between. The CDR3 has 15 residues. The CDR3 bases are TGTGCCAGCACCCTGGGGTGGACGGATCAAGAGACCCAGTACTTC. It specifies CASTLGWTDQETQYF.

This CDR3 reads CASSGYRGRFGDGYTF. The CDR3 bases are TGTGCCAGCAGCGGATACAGGGGGCGGTTTGGGGATGGCTACACCTTC. V is TRBV7-6 and J is TRBJ1-2; 9 bases align to TRBD1. The CDR3 is made up of 16 amino acids. Germline V lookup: CDR1 SGHVS, CDR2 FNYEAQ. Trimming at V came to 5 bases and at J to 6 bases, leaving 13 bases not matched to a gene.

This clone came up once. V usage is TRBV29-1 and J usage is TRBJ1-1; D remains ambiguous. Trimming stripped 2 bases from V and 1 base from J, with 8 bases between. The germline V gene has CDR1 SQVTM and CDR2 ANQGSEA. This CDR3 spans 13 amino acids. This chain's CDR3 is CSVEYLRNTEAFF. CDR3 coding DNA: TGCAGCGTTGAATATTTAAGGAACACTGAAGCTTTCTTT.

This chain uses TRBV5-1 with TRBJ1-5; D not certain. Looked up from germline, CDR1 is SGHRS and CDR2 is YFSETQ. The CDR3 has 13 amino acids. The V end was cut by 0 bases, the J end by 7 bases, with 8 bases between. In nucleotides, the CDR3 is TGCGCCAGCAGCTTGGAGCCCCGGCAGCCCCAGCATTTT. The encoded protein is CASSLEPRQPQHF.

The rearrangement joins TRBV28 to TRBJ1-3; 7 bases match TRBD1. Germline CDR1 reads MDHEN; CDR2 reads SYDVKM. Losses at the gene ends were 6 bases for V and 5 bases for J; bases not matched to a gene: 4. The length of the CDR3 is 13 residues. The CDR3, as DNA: TGTGCCAGCAGGCGCAGGGGGAGAAACACCATATATTTT. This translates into CASRRRGRNTIYF.

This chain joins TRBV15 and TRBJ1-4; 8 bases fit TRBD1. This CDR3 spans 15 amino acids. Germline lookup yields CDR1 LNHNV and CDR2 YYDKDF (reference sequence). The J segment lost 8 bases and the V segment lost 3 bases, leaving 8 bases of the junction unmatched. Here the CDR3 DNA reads TGTGCCACCAGCAGGGACGGACAGGGTCGGGAAAAACTGTTTTTT. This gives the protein CATSRDGQGREKLFF.

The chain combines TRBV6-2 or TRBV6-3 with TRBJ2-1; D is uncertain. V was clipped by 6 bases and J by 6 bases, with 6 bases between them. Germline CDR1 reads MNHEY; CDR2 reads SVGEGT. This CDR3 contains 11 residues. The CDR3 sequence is CASSRTNEQFF. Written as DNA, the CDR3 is TGTGCCAGCAGCAGGACCAATGAGCAGTTCTTC.

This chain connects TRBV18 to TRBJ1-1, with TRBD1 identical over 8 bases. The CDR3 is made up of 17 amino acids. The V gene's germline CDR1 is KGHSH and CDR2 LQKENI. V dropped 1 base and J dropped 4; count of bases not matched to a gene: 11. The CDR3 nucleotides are TGTGCCAGCTCACCACGCCGACGGGACAGGATGGGCACTGAAGCTTTCTTT. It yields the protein CASSPRRRDRMGTEAFF.

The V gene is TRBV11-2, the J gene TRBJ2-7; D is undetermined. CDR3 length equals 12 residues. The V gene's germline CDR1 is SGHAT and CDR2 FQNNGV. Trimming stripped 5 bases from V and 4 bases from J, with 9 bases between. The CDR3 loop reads CASSALLYEQYF. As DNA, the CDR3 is TGTGCCAGCAGCGCTCTTCTTTACGAGCAGTACTTC.

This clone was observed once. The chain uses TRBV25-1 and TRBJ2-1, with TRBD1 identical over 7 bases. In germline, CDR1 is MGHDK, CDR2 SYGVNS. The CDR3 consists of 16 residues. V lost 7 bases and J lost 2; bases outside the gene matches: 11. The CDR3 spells CASTENRGIAYNEQFF. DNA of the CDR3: TGTGCCAGCACCGAGAACAGGGGTATAGCCTACAATGAGCAGTTCTTC.

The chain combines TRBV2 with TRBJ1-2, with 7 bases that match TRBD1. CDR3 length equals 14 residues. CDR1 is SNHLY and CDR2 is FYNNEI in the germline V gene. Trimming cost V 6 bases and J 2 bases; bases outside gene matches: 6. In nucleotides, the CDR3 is TGTGCCAGCAGGGGGGACAGTGAGAACTATGGCTACACCTTC. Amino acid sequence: CASRGDSENYGYTF.

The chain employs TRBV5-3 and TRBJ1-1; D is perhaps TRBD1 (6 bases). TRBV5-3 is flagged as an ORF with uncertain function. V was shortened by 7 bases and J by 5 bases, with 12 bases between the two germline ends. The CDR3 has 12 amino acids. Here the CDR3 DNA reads TGTGCCAGAGCCCAAGGGGGGACTGAAGCTTTCTTT. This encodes CARAQGGTEAFF.

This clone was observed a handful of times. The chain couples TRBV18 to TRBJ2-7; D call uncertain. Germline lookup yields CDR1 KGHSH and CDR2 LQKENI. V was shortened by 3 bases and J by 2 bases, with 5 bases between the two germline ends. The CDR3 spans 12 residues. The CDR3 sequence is CASSPSAYEQYF. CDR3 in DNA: TGTGCCAGCTCACCGTCAGCCTACGAGCAGTACTTC.

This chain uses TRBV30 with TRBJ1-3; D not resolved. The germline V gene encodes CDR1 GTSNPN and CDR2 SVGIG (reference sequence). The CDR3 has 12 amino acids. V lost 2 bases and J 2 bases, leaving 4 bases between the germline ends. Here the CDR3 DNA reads TGTGCCTGGAGTTTCACTGGAAACACCATATATTTT. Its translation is CAWSFTGNTIYF.

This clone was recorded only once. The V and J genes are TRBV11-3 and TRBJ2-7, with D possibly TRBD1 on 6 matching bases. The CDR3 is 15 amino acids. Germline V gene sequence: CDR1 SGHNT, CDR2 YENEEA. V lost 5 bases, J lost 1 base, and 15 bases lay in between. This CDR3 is CASSPTGQRSYEQYF. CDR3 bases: TGTGCCAGCAGCCCGACAGGTCAGAGGTCCTACGAGCAGTACTTC. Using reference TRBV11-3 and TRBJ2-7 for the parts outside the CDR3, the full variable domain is EAGVVQSPRYKIIEKKQPVAFWCNPISGHNTLYWYLQNLGQGPELLIRYENEEAVDDSQLPKDRFSAERLKGVDSTLKIQPAELGDSAVYLCASSPTGQRSYEQYFGPGTRLTVT.